A selection of T cell receptor beta chains follows, all from one sample in a study of Graves' ophthalmopathy and Graves' hyperthyroidism. In TCRdb, the multiplex PCR reads were re-called with MiXCR into one record per CDR3 protein. This sample has 400,000 to 450,000 distinct CDR3 sequences; roughly 21% occur once, and the top ten carry under 3.5%. Specimen: peripheral blood. These receptors were collected from a woman between 18 and 30 years old with stable Graves' hyperthyroidism. The CDR3 runs from the conserved cysteine through the conserved F or W. The D gene is left open where the match is weak. Clone size appears in some rows only: once, few, many, or a class for an expanded clone.

D: TRBD1; size: many; V: TRBV20-1; J: TRBJ2-7; DNA: TGCAGTGCTACAGGCGTCGAGGGGGCCAGCTCCTACGAGCAGTACTTC; CDR3: CSATGVEGASSYEQYF
D: NA; size: once; V: TRBV12-3/TRBV12-4; J: TRBJ1-1; DNA: TGTGCCAGCAGGGAGGGTTTTTGGAACACTGAAGCTTTCTTT; CDR3: CASREGFWNTEAFF
D: TRBD2; size: NA; V: TRBV12-3/TRBV12-4; J: TRBJ2-5; DNA: TGTGCCAGCAGTTCTAGCGGGAAGACCCAGTACTTC; CDR3: CASSSSGKTQYF
D: TRBD1; size: NA; V: TRBV6-1; J: TRBJ1-1; DNA: TGTGCCAGCAGTCGACAGGGGTCCATGAACACTGAAGCTTTCTTT; CDR3: CASSRQGSMNTEAFF
D: NA; size: many; V: TRBV10-3; J: TRBJ2-7; DNA: TGTGCCATCGCCCGGAGCACCTACGAGCAGTACTTC; CDR3: CAIARSTYEQYF
D: TRBD1; size: NA; V: TRBV2; J: TRBJ2-7; DNA: TGTGCCAGCAAATCCCAACAGGGGGACTCCTACGAGCAGTACTTC; CDR3: CASKSQQGDSYEQYF
D: TRBD2; size: NA; V: TRBV7-8; J: TRBJ2-5; DNA: TGTGCCAGCAGCCTCCCCACCGGACTAGCGGGGGGGATCCAAGAGACCCAGTACTTC; CDR3: CASSLPTGLAGGIQETQYF
D: NA; size: few; V: TRBV5-5; J: TRBJ1-2; DNA: TGTGCCAGCAGCGGGAAGCAGGGTTTGGGTGGCTACACCTTC; CDR3: CASSGKQGLGGYTF
D: NA; size: many; V: TRBV29-1; J: TRBJ1-1; DNA: TGCAGCGTTGAAGATGGGGACGTCGAAGCTTTCTTT; CDR3: CSVEDGDVEAFF
D: NA; size: many; V: TRBV6-2/TRBV6-3; J: TRBJ2-7; DNA: TGTGCCACCCAGTTTGGCGGGGTGAGCTCCTACGAGCAGTACTTC; CDR3: CATQFGGVSSYEQYF
D: NA; size: many; V: TRBV4-1; J: TRBJ2-7; DNA: TGCGCCAGCAGCCAAGATACAGGGTGGTACGAGCAGTACTTC; CDR3: CASSQDTGWYEQYF
D: TRBD1; size: once; V: TRBV7-3; J: TRBJ1-6; DNA: TGTGCCAGCAGCACGGGACAGCGAAGCCTAAATTCACCCCTCCACTTT; CDR3: CASSTGQRSLNSPLHF
D: NA; size: NA; V: TRBV6-4; J: TRBJ1-5; DNA: TGTGCCAGCAGTGACGGGACGGAGAATCAGCCCCAGCATTTT; CDR3: CASSDGTENQPQHF
D: NA; size: many; V: TRBV12-3/TRBV12-4; J: TRBJ1-2; DNA: TGTGCCAGCAGTCCGGGACGGCGCTTGAACTATGGCTACACCTTC; CDR3: CASSPGRRLNYGYTF
D: TRBD1; size: NA; V: TRBV4-1; J: TRBJ2-5; DNA: TGCGCCAGCAGCCAAATCACTCTCCGGGACAGGAAGTACTTC; CDR3: CASSQITLRDRKYF
D: NA; size: few; V: TRBV15; J: TRBJ2-7; DNA: TGTGCCACCAGCAGTGGGAGGACAGCCGTAGACTACGAGCAGTACTTC; CDR3: CATSSGRTAVDYEQYF
D: NA; size: few; V: TRBV19; J: TRBJ2-2; DNA: TGTGCCAGTAGTGGACAGTTCACCGGGGAGCTGTTTTTT; CDR3: CASSGQFTGELFF
D: TRBD2; size: NA; V: TRBV12-3/TRBV12-4; J: TRBJ2-2; DNA: TGTGCCAGCAGCACCATAGCGGGCCGGGAGCTGTTTTTT; CDR3: CASSTIAGRELFF
D: NA; size: few; V: TRBV12-3/TRBV12-4; J: TRBJ1-6; DNA: TGTGCCAGCAGTTTCCAACAGCTCCCGGGTTCACCCCTCCACTTT; CDR3: CASSFQQLPGSPLHF
D: NA; size: many; V: TRBV12-3/TRBV12-4; J: TRBJ1-5; DNA: TGTGCCAGCAGTTCTGGGTTGGGACAGCCCCAGCATTTT; CDR3: CASSSGLGQPQHF
D: NA; size: many; V: TRBV29-1; J: TRBJ2-7; DNA: TGCAGCGTTGAACAGGGAGGGGGACAGGAGACCTACGAGCAGTACTTC; CDR3: CSVEQGGGQETYEQYF
D: TRBD2; size: NA; V: TRBV18; J: TRBJ2-5; DNA: TGTGCCAGCTCACCACTCACTAGCGTCCAAGAGACCCAGTACTTC; CDR3: CASSPLTSVQETQYF
D: NA; size: many; V: TRBV29-1; J: TRBJ1-1; DNA: TGCAGCGGCAGGGTGAACACTGAAGCTTTCTTT; CDR3: CSGRVNTEAFF
D: NA; size: many; V: TRBV28; J: TRBJ1-1; DNA: TGTGCCAGCAGTCCCCTCGAGTTTAGGACTGAAGCTTTCTTT; CDR3: CASSPLEFRTEAFF
D: TRBD2; size: NA; V: TRBV3-1; J: TRBJ2-7; DNA: TGTGCCAGCAGCCAAGGACTAGCCTCCTACGAGCAGTACTTC; CDR3: CASSQGLASYEQYF
D: NA; size: many; V: TRBV15; J: TRBJ1-5; DNA: TGTGCCACCAGCAGAGATGGACATCGGGGGCCGAATCAGCCCCAGCATTTT; CDR3: CATSRDGHRGPNQPQHF
D: TRBD1; size: few; V: TRBV5-1; J: TRBJ2-7; DNA: TGCACCAGCAGCACCGGGACAGGTTCTTGGGAGCAGTACTTC; CDR3: CTSSTGTGSWEQYF
D: NA; size: few; V: TRBV4-1; J: TRBJ1-5; DNA: TGCGCCAGCAGCTATCAGGGGAATCAGGACAATCAGCCCCAGCATTTT; CDR3: CASSYQGNQDNQPQHF
D: NA; size: many; V: TRBV28; J: TRBJ1-2; DNA: TGTGCCAGCAGTTTCACTGAACTTGGCTACACCTTC; CDR3: CASSFTELGYTF
D: NA; size: NA; V: TRBV12-3/TRBV12-4; J: TRBJ1-6; DNA: TGTGCCAGCAGTTTAGTGGCTGGGGGGAATTCACCCCTCCACTTT; CDR3: CASSLVAGGNSPLHF
D: TRBD1; size: many; V: TRBV12-3/TRBV12-4; J: TRBJ2-7; DNA: TGTGCCAGCAGTTTCTCCCCAGGGGGTTACTCCTACGAGCAGTACTTC; CDR3: CASSFSPGGYSYEQYF
D: NA; size: many; V: TRBV11-2; J: TRBJ2-5; DNA: TGTGCCAGCAGCTTAGGAGAAAGGGTGACCCAGTACTTC; CDR3: CASSLGERVTQYF
D: TRBD1; size: many; V: TRBV4-1; J: TRBJ1-6; DNA: TGCGCCAGCAGAAACGGACAGGGGAGGAATTCACCCCTCCACTTT; CDR3: CASRNGQGRNSPLHF
D: NA; size: many; V: TRBV7-9; J: TRBJ1-1; DNA: TGTGCCAGCAGCTTTGAGGAGACAGGTTCGACTGAAGCTTTCTTT; CDR3: CASSFEETGSTEAFF
D: TRBD1; size: many; V: TRBV20-1; J: TRBJ2-7; DNA: TGCAGTGCTAGTGACAGGGGCTTTCCCTACGAGCAGTACTTC; CDR3: CSASDRGFPYEQYF
D: NA; size: many; V: TRBV6-5; J: TRBJ1-1; DNA: TGTGCCAGCAGTTGGCAGGGAGGGCCTGAAGCTTTCTTT; CDR3: CASSWQGGPEAFF
D: NA; size: NA; V: TRBV6-1; J: TRBJ1-1; DNA: TGTGCCAGCAGTGAAACGTGGCCTGAAGCTTTCTTT; CDR3: CASSETWPEAFF
D: NA; size: many; V: TRBV4-2; J: TRBJ2-7; DNA: TGTGCCAGCAGCCTAACTGGGACAGCGGGCGAGCAGTACTTC; CDR3: CASSLTGTAGEQYF
D: NA; size: few; V: TRBV28; J: TRBJ2-7; DNA: TGTGCCAGCAGTTCTCGGCCGGGGACCTACGAGCAGTACTTC; CDR3: CASSSRPGTYEQYF
D: NA; size: many; V: TRBV7-2; J: TRBJ1-6; DNA: TGTGCCAGCAGCTTAGAGGGACAAGATTCACCCCTCCACTTT; CDR3: CASSLEGQDSPLHF
D: NA; size: NA; V: TRBV19; J: TRBJ1-2; DNA: TGTGCCACTCGACACTACTCCAAATTTAGGGACTATGGCTACACCTTC; CDR3: CATRHYSKFRDYGYTF
D: NA; size: many; V: TRBV20-1; J: TRBJ2-7; DNA: TGCAGTGCTAGAACTAGAACGGAGCAGTACTTC; CDR3: CSARTRTEQYF
D: NA; size: many; V: TRBV2; J: TRBJ2-2; DNA: TGTGCCAGCAGTGAACTACCGAACACCGGGGAGCTGTTTTTT; CDR3: CASSELPNTGELFF
D: NA; size: many; V: TRBV6-5; J: TRBJ1-2; DNA: TGTGCCAGCAGTTACTCCAGGACGGGCTATGGCTACACCTTC; CDR3: CASSYSRTGYGYTF
D: TRBD1; size: many; V: TRBV10-3; J: TRBJ1-2; DNA: TGTGCCACAACAGGGGTTTATGGCTACACCTTC; CDR3: CATTGVYGYTF
D: TRBD2; size: many; V: TRBV19; J: TRBJ2-2; DNA: TGTGCCAGTAGTCCCCCGACTAGCGGGACGGTGAACACCGGGGAGCTGTTTTTT; CDR3: CASSPPTSGTVNTGELFF
D: TRBD2; size: many; V: TRBV6-2/TRBV6-3; J: TRBJ2-7; DNA: TGTGCCAGTGGACGAGCGGGAGGGCCTGGTGAGCAGTACTTC; CDR3: CASGRAGGPGEQYF
D: TRBD1; size: many; V: TRBV20-1; J: TRBJ2-5; DNA: TGCAGTGCCCTTGATACAGGGGAGTTAGAAGAGACCCAGTACTTC; CDR3: CSALDTGELEETQYF
D: NA; size: NA; V: TRBV30; J: TRBJ2-2; DNA: TGTGCCTGGAGTGACCTACAATGGGACACCGGGGAGCTGTTTTTT; CDR3: CAWSDLQWDTGELFF
D: TRBD1; size: NA; V: TRBV6-1; J: TRBJ2-7; DNA: TGTGCCAGCAGGACGACAGGGAACTACGAGCAGTACTTC; CDR3: CASRTTGNYEQYF
D: NA; size: many; V: TRBV28; J: TRBJ1-2; DNA: TGTGCCAGCAGTTTTGGCAGGGCTGGCTACACCTTC; CDR3: CASSFGRAGYTF
D: TRBD2; size: once; V: TRBV19; J: TRBJ2-2; DNA: TGTGCCAGTAGTATCCGTCTGCTAGCGGTGGTGACCGGGGAGCTGTTTTTT; CDR3: CASSIRLLAVVTGELFF
D: TRBD2; size: many; V: TRBV2; J: TRBJ2-5; DNA: TGTGCCAGCAGATCTTCTAGCGGAGTAGGGCGGGAGACCCAGTACTTC; CDR3: CASRSSSGVGRETQYF
D: NA; size: NA; V: TRBV15; J: TRBJ1-2; DNA: TGTGCCACCAGCAGAGAAGCTACTGGCTATGGCTACACCTTC; CDR3: CATSREATGYGYTF
D: NA; size: NA; V: TRBV24-1; J: TRBJ2-2; DNA: TGTGCCACCAGTGACCCAGGTGACGGGGCACTCTCGAACACCGGGGAGCTGTTTTTT; CDR3: CATSDPGDGALSNTGELFF
D: NA; size: many; V: TRBV25-1; J: TRBJ1-6; DNA: TGTGCCAGCAGTGAGGACAAAGGCTATAATTCACCCCTCCACTTT; CDR3: CASSEDKGYNSPLHF
D: NA; size: NA; V: TRBV12-3/TRBV12-4; J: TRBJ1-2; DNA: TGTGCCAGCAGTTTAGTAAGAGAGTATGGCTACACCTTC; CDR3: CASSLVREYGYTF
D: NA; size: NA; V: TRBV6-1; J: TRBJ1-3; DNA: TGTGCCAGCAGTGAAGCGGCGGACTCTGGAAACACCATATATTTT; CDR3: CASSEAADSGNTIYF